This TCR beta chain was captured by sequencing in a study of T cell clonotyping in hematopoietic cell transplantation. Study-wide results and limits: Higher Inverse Simpson Index values in graft donor and pretransplant recipient predicted broader posttransplant TCR diversity.

Recipients were bled about 28 days pretransplant and at posttransplant days 30, 100, 180. The assay was immunoSEQ multiplex PCR, and TCRdb's table has in-frame clones only and misses some. Altogether about 9,600 clones are present, 77% being singletons, with the ten largest covering 8.5%. As to this clone: Its target is not known.

This CDR3 region has 15 residues. Trimming cost V 4 bases and J 6 bases, with 16 bases left between them. Per germline, CDR1 SGDLS and CDR2 YYNGEE. Here the sequenced sample was PBMCs, taken 30 days after allogeneic stem cell transplant. V usage is TRBV9 and J usage is TRBJ2-2; D remains unclear. This sequence originates from a female patient aged 35 to 55 who had an allogeneic stem cell transplant from a related donor, so T cells may come from the graft donor. Some clones in this sample may be carry-over from other donors' samples. CDR3 loop: CASSTTRERSGELFF. CDR3 bases: TGTGCCAGCAGCACGACACGAGAAAGATCCGGGGAGCTGTTTTTT.